These 22 T cell receptor beta chains originate from one sample sequenced in a study of blood T cell repertoires in COVID-19. The repertoire was sequenced with immunoSEQ multiplex PCR; TCRdb's copy has only in-frame clones and lacks some. Of roughly 200,000 clones listed, 87% were seen once; the top ten hold around 1%. Sequenced input: peripheral blood. The receptor source for this set is a woman aged 18-30 years who had recovered from COVID-19.

J is TRBJ2-1 and V is TRBV6-5; 12 bases fit TRBD2. Germline V gene data show CDR1 as MNHEY and CDR2 as SVGAGI. The length of the CDR3 is 15 residues. V dropped 6 bases and J dropped 4; count of bases not matched to a gene: 4. The CDR3 sequence is CASSPGLAGYNEQFF. In nucleotides, the CDR3 is TGTGCCAGCAGCCCCGGACTAGCGGGATACAATGAGCAGTTCTTC.

The chain employs TRBV7-2 and TRBJ2-7, with 12 positions matching TRBD2. The germline gives CDR1 SGHTA, CDR2 FQGNSA. V shed 5 bases, J shed 4 bases, and the junction held 3 bases outside the gene matches. There are 14 residues in the CDR3. The CDR3 protein is CASSATSGGYEQYF. The DNA of the CDR3 is TGTGCCAGCAGCGCGACTAGCGGGGGTTACGAGCAGTACTTC.

The chain uses TRBV24-1 and TRBJ1-2, with D possibly being TRBD1 (6 bases). The CDR3 has 13 residues. V lost 3 bases, J lost 4 bases, and 8 bases lay in between. Germline V gene lookup returns CDR1 KGHDR and CDR2 SFDVKD. This CDR3 reads CATSDTGLYGYTF. For the CDR3, the DNA is TGTGCCACCAGTGATACAGGGCTCTATGGCTACACCTTC.

The chain couples TRBV4-3 to TRBJ2-7; 9 nucleotides match TRBD1. Trimming removed 3 bases from V and 7 bases from J; junction bases left unmatched: 10. This CDR3 spans 15 amino acids. Germline-derived CDR1 and CDR2 are LGHNA and YSLEER. This chain's CDR3 is CASSQGNRGLEEQYF. The CDR3 DNA is TGCGCCAGCAGCCAGGGGAACAGGGGGCTCGAAGAGCAGTACTTC.

This chain connects TRBV19 to TRBJ1-1, with D perhaps TRBD1 (5 bases). V was cut by 7 bases and J by 0 bases, with 9 bases left in between. The V gene's germline CDR1 is LNHDA and CDR2 SQIVND (reference sequence). CDR3 length: 13 residues. The CDR3 reads CASNPRVNTEAFF. The CDR3 DNA reads TGTGCCAGTAACCCCAGGGTGAACACTGAAGCTTTCTTT.

The genes are TRBV18 and TRBJ1-5, with a weak D call TRBD1 (5 bases). Trimming left V 6 bases short and J 2 bases short, with 17 bases between. The CDR3 runs to 16 residues. Germline assignment: CDR1 KGHSH and CDR2 LQKENI. Written as DNA, the CDR3 is TGTGCCAGCTCCCTCTTGGGGCCCCCTGGCAATCAGCCCCAGCATTTT. Translated: CASSLLGPPGNQPQHF.

The chain recombines TRBV19 with TRBJ1-1, with D perhaps TRBD1 (5 bases). V dropped 3 bases and J dropped 7 bases, with 12 bases sitting between them. Germline values: CDR1 LNHDA, CDR2 SQIVND (reference sequence). The CDR3 contains 13 residues. The CDR3 protein is CASSMTDQFEAFF. CDR3 sequence (DNA): TGTGCCAGTAGTATGACAGATCAATTTGAAGCTTTCTTT.

This clone was counted once. The rearrangement links TRBV6-5 to TRBJ2-7; 11 bases align to TRBD2. The V gene end was trimmed by 4 bases and the J gene end by 1 base; junction bases not matched to a gene: 3. The CDR3 has 15 residues. The germline V gene encodes CDR1 MNHEY and CDR2 SVGAGI. The CDR3 DNA is TGTGCCAGCAGTTTGACTAGCGGGACTTCCTACGAGCAGTACGTC. This codes for CASSLTSGTSYEQYV.

This clone was observed a single time. The chain has TRBV2 and TRBJ2-3; TRBD2 matches at 12 bases. The germline V gene encodes CDR1 SNHLY and CDR2 FYNNEI. V dropped 5 bases and J dropped 5; count of bases not matched to a gene: 5. The CDR3 length is 15 residues. The CDR3 sequence: CASSILAGGQDTQYF. The DNA of the CDR3 is TGTGCCAGCAGTATACTAGCGGGGGGACAAGATACGCAGTATTTT.

This chain uses TRBV14 with TRBJ1-6; TRBD1 is a possible D gene (6 bases). In germline, CDR1 is SGHDN, CDR2 FVKESK. V was shortened by 4 bases and J by 6 bases, with 7 bases between the two germline ends. The CDR3 is made up of 13 amino acids. Here the CDR3 DNA reads TGTGCCAGCAGCCGACAGGCTAATTCACCCCTCCACTTT. Amino acids: CASSRQANSPLHF. The complete variable domain, with remaining parts taken from reference TRBV14 and TRBJ1-6, reads EAGVTQFPSHSVIEKGQTVTLRCDPISGHDNLYWYRRVMGKEIKFLLHFVKESKQDESGMPNNRFLAERTGGTYSTLKVQPAELEDSGVYFCASSRQANSPLHFGNGTRLTVT.

The J gene is TRBJ1-1, the V gene TRBV25-1, with D possibly TRBD1 on 5 matching bases. There are 13 residues in the CDR3. Germline V gene data show CDR1 as MGHDK and CDR2 as SYGVNS. V lost 2 bases, J lost 7 bases, and 11 bases lay in between. The CDR3 loop reads CASSELDRREAFF. CDR3 DNA: TGTGCCAGCAGTGAACTTGACAGACGTGAAGCTTTCTTT.

V is TRBV5-1 and J is TRBJ2-3, with 13 bases identical to TRBD2. From germline, CDR1 is SGHRS and CDR2 YFSETQ. The CDR3 has 16 residues. After removal of 4 bases from V and 2 bases from J, the junction contained 4 bases not matched to a gene. DNA for the CDR3: TGCGCCAGCAGCACCGGACTAGCGGGAGACACAGATACGCAGTATTTT. It is translated as CASSTGLAGDTDTQYF.

The CDR3 coding sequence is TGTGCCAGCAGCTCGCGGGGACTAGCGGGCGATTCTGGGGCCAACGTCCTGACTTTC. It is translated as CASSSRGLAGDSGANVLTF. V usage is TRBV9 and J usage is TRBJ2-6; 12 nucleotides agree with TRBD2. The CDR3 runs 19 residues. The V gene end was trimmed by 4 bases and the J gene end by 1 base; junction bases not matched to a gene: 9. Germline lookup yields CDR1 SGDLS and CDR2 YYNGEE.

V and J are TRBV9 and TRBJ2-3; TRBD1 is a possible D gene (7 bases). Germline CDR1 SGDLS, CDR2 YYNGEE. V lost 4 bases and J lost 5, with 17 bases in between. The CDR3 consists of 15 residues. The DNA of the CDR3 is TGTGCCAGCAGCTTACGGAGGGGGCGGGGAGATACGCAGTATTTT. It encodes CASSLRRGRGDTQYF.

V and J are TRBV7-2 and TRBJ2-1; D remains unclear. Trimming shortened V by 5 bases and J by 6 bases, and 2 bases separated the two germline ends. Looked up from germline, CDR1 is SGHTA and CDR2 is FQGNSA. The CDR3 is 10 amino acids. The CDR3 reads CASSRNEQFF. CDR3 DNA: TGTGCCAGCAGCCGCAATGAGCAGTTCTTC.

This chain connects TRBV2 to TRBJ1-2; 7 bases match TRBD1. The V and J ends lost 7 bases and 3 bases, in that order; junction bases with no gene match: 8. The CDR3 runs to 14 residues. The V gene's germline CDR1 is SNHLY and CDR2 FYNNEI. The CDR3: CASNEQGTHYGYTF. The CDR3, as DNA: TGTGCCAGCAACGAACAGGGGACCCACTATGGCTACACCTTC.

The rearrangement joins TRBV30 to TRBJ2-3, with a tentative D call TRBD2 (6 bases). The V end lost 4 bases, the J end lost 2 bases, and 13 bases lay between the germline ends. This CDR3 is built from 14 residues. Germline-derived CDR1 and CDR2 are GTSNPN and SVGIG (reference sequence). Here the CDR3 DNA reads TGTGCCTGGACCTTGGGACTTAACACAGATACGCAGTATTTT. As protein: CAWTLGLNTDTQYF.

This clone was counted between two and nine times. The V and J genes are TRBV4-2 and TRBJ2-7; 11 positions agree with TRBD1. Losses at the gene ends were 5 bases for V and 7 bases for J; bases not matched to a gene: 7. Germline V gives CDR1 LGHNA, CDR2 YNFKEQ. CDR3 length equals 14 residues. Written as DNA, the CDR3 is TGTGCCAGCAGCTGGGGGACAGGGGGTTGGGAGCAGTACTTC. The encoded protein is CASSWGTGGWEQYF.

J is TRBJ1-2 and V is TRBV13; 9 bases fit TRBD1. The CDR3 spans 13 residues. The trim removed 5 bases at V and 5 bases at J, leaving 3 bases unmatched. Per the germline V gene, CDR1 is PRHDT and CDR2 is FYEKMQ (reference sequence). CDR3 residues: CASSQGQGYGYTF. The CDR3 DNA follows: TGTGCCAGCAGCCAGGGACAGGGTTATGGCTACACCTTC.

The chain links TRBV10-3 to TRBJ1-5; possibly TRBD1 for D (5 bases). Germline assignment: CDR1 ENHRY and CDR2 SYGVKD. This CDR3 region has 16 residues. V shed 3 bases and J shed 2 bases, with 14 bases lying between them. CDR3 DNA sequence: TGTGCCATCAGTGACGGTGGGGGGTCTGGCAATCAGCCCCAGCATTTT. Encoded protein: CAISDGGGSGNQPQHF.

This clone appeared a single time. V is TRBV4-3 and J is TRBJ2-2; D perhaps matches TRBD2 (6 bases). Germline V CDR1 and CDR2: LGHNA, YSLEER. The V gene lost 0 bases and the J gene lost 5 bases, with 7 bases spanning the gap. The CDR3 has 14 amino acids. CDR3 nucleotide sequence: TGCGCCAGCAGCCAAGAACGGGGGACCGGGGAGCTGTTTTTT. This sequence encodes CASSQERGTGELFF.

The rearrangement links TRBV11-2 to TRBJ1-6, with a weak D call TRBD1 (5 bases). The CDR3 covers 17 residues. Trimming cost V 0 bases and J 6 bases, with 15 bases left between them. CDR1 SGHAT and CDR2 FQNNGV come from the germline V gene. The CDR3 protein is CASSLDQGGPINSPLHF. In DNA form, the CDR3 reads TGTGCCAGCAGCTTAGATCAGGGAGGGCCCATTAATTCACCCCTCCACTTT. Combining the CDR3 with reference TRBV11-2 and TRBJ1-6 gives the whole variable domain EAGVAQSPRYKIIEKRQSVAFWCNPISGHATLYWYQQILGQGPKLLIQFQNNGVVDDSQLPKDRFSAERLKGVDSTLKIQPAKLEDSAVYLCASSLDQGGPINSPLHFGNGTRLTVT.